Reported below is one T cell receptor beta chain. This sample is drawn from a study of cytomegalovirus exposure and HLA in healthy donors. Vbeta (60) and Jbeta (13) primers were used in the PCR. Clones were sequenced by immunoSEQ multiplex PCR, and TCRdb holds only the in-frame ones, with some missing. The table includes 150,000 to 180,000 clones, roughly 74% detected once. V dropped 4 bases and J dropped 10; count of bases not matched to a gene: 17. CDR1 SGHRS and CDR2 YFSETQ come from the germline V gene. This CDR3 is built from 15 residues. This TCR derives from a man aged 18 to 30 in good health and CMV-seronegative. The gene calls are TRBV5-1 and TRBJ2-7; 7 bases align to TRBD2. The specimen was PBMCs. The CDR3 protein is CASSSGTLPVSGQYF. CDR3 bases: TGCGCCAGCAGCAGCGGGACCCTTCCTGTGAGTGGTCAGTACTTC.